Following are 9 T cell receptor beta chains from one sample sequenced in a study of OX40 agonist ivuxolimab in advanced cancers. Generated by immunoSEQ multiplex PCR, the TCRdb table keeps only in-frame clones and is missing some. The sample carries 55,000 to 70,000 clones, about four fifths recorded once. Sequenced here: CD4+ or CD8+ T cells sorted from blood, sampled in a trial of the OX40 agonist ivuxolimab. The receptors originated from an adult with an advanced solid tumor such as melanoma, head and neck, liver or kidney cancer.

The rearrangement uses TRBV6-1 and TRBJ2-7, with D perhaps given as TRBD1 or TRBD2 (6 bases each). V shed 6 bases and J shed 0 bases, with 12 bases lying between them. Germline values: CDR1 MNHNS, CDR2 SASEGT. The length of the CDR3 is 14 residues. The CDR3 DNA sequence: TGTGCCAGCAGGACGGGGGACAACTCCTACGAGCAGTACTTC. This gives the protein CASRTGDNSYEQYF.

This chain uses TRBV5-1 with TRBJ2-7, with D perhaps TRBD2 (5 bases). The CDR3 covers 12 residues. The germline V and J ends were trimmed by 4 bases and 6 bases, with 11 bases remaining between them. The V gene's germline CDR1 is SGHRS and CDR2 YFSETQ. The CDR3 bases are TGCGCCAGCAGCGCCTGGGGAGTCGAGCAGTACTTC. As protein: CASSAWGVEQYF.

The chain joins TRBV28 to TRBJ1-1; 10 bases are shared with TRBD1. CDR3 length: 15 amino acids. CDR1 is MDHEN, CDR2 SYDVKM, per germline. After removal of 4 bases from V and 1 base from J, the junction contained 3 bases not matched to a gene. CDR3 sequence (DNA): TGTGCCAGCAGTTCGACAGGGGGCCGGAACACTGAAGCTTTCTTT. Protein sequence: CASSSTGGRNTEAFF.

CDR3 DNA: TGTGCCAGCAGCTTATTTGCGGGAGTTCGTTTCTTC. The encoded protein is CASSLFAGVRFF. The chain couples TRBV7-2 to TRBJ2-1; 7 nucleotides align to TRBD2. This CDR3 has 12 amino acids. Trimming removed 2 bases from V and 16 bases from J; junction bases left unmatched: 8. The V gene's germline CDR1 is SGHTA and CDR2 FQGNSA.

CDR3 nucleotides: TGTGCCAGCAGGGAGGGGGGTCTGAACACTGAAGCTTTCTTT. It is translated as CASREGGLNTEAFF. The chain is built from TRBV27 and TRBJ1-1, with TRBD1 as a possible D gene (6 bases). The length of the CDR3 is 14 residues. Trimming took 6 bases from V and 0 from J, leaving 11 bases between them. Per germline, CDR1 MNHEY and CDR2 SMNVEV (reference sequence).

This clone occurred once. The DNA of the CDR3 is TGTGCCAGCAGTTCAGGTGCCCTATCCTACGAGCAGTACTTC. It is translated as CASSSGALSYEQYF. V usage is TRBV2 and J usage is TRBJ2-7; the D is unclear. Germline-derived CDR1 and CDR2 are SNHLY and FYNNEI. The V end was cut by 5 bases, the J end by 1 base, with 12 bases between. CDR3 length equals 14 residues.

The gene calls are TRBV7-8 and TRBJ2-7; 13 nucleotides agree with TRBD2. This CDR3 is built from 16 residues. Germline V CDR1 and CDR2: SGHVS, FQNEAQ. J was trimmed by 5 bases and V by 5 bases; bases with no gene match: 9. CDR3 residues: CASSPWTSGSSHEQYF. The CDR3 DNA reads TGTGCCAGCAGCCCCTGGACTAGCGGGAGTTCCCACGAGCAGTACTTC.

The V call is TRBV5-1, the J call TRBJ2-3; possible D gene TRBD2, 6 bases. V was clipped by 0 bases and J by 4 bases, with 18 bases between them. Germline V lookup: CDR1 SGHRS, CDR2 YFSETQ. The CDR3 totals 17 residues. This CDR3 is CASSLASSAGTSDTQYF. The CDR3 DNA sequence: TGCGCCAGCAGCTTGGCTAGCTCGGCGGGAACGTCAGATACGCAGTATTTT.

V and J are TRBV7-6 and TRBJ2-2; no clear D gene. Trimming took off 1 base at V and 2 bases at J, with 8 bases between the two ends. The CDR3 sequence is 15 residues long. CDR1 SGHVS and CDR2 FNYEAQ come from the germline V gene. The CDR3 reads CASSLGQENTGELFF. Here the CDR3 DNA reads TGTGCCAGCAGCTTAGGTCAGGAAAACACCGGGGAGCTGTTTTTT. Combining the CDR3 with reference TRBV7-6 and TRBJ2-2 gives the whole variable domain GAGVSQSPRYKVTKRGQDVALRCDPISGHVSLYWYRQALGQGPEFLTYFNYEAQQDKSGLPNDRFSAERPEGSISTLTIQRTEQRDSAMYRCASSLGQENTGELFFGEGSRLTVL.